These 28 T cell receptor beta chains originate from one sample sequenced in a study of vaccination and CD4 T cells after COVID-19. The treatment denotes: approximately nine-day PBMC culture with coronavirus spike peptide pools or control peptides (ViraFEST assay). An Oncomine TCR Beta short-read assay was used to sequence the DNA from cultured CD4+ T cells. MiXCR, run by TCRdb on the PCR reads, gives a single entry per CDR3 protein. The sample records about 11,000 distinct CDR3 sequences, less than 70% being singletons. No cognate antigen is known for these TCRs. Sequencing was performed on CD4+ T cells from blood, cultured in vitro. The receptors were gathered from a human donor who had recovered from COVID-19.

This clonotype was seen just once. The CDR3 sequence is CSAPNLHTGTAYEQYF. CDR3 sequence (DNA): TGCAGTGCCCCAAACCTTCATACGGGAACCGCCTACGAGCAGTACTTC. This rearrangement joins TRBV20-1 to TRBJ2-7; a weak D match, TRBD2 (5 bases). Germline assignment: CDR1 DFQATT and CDR2 SNEGSKA (reference sequence). The V gene lost 6 bases and the J gene lost 2 bases, with 23 bases spanning the gap. This CDR3 contains 16 residues.

This rearrangement joins TRBV7-9 to TRBJ2-1; unclear D gene. This CDR3 comprises 16 residues. V shed 4 bases and J shed 3 bases, with 16 bases lying between them. CDR1 SEHNR and CDR2 FQNEAQ come from the germline V gene (reference sequence). DNA of the CDR3: TGTGCCAGCAGCTCCCTATTATCCGGTAGCTACAATGAGCAGTTCTTC. Translating gives CASSSLLSGSYNEQFF.

Written as DNA, the CDR3 is TGTGCCAGCAGCCAAGATCTAGGGACAGGGGTAGAGACCCAGTACTTC. It yields the protein CASSQDLGTGVETQYF. V and J are TRBV3-1 and TRBJ2-5, with 10 bases identical to TRBD1. CDR1 and CDR2 from the germline V gene are LGHDT and YNNKEL (reference sequence). Trimming removed 0 bases from V and 4 bases from J; junction bases left unmatched: 5. The CDR3 is 16 residues long.

The chain combines TRBV30 with TRBJ2-5, with unresolved D. The length of the CDR3 is 13 residues. V lost 0 bases and J 5 bases, leaving 10 bases between the germline ends. Germline CDR1 reads GTSNPN; CDR2 reads SVGIG (reference sequence). CDR3 amino acids: CAWSVSLGETQYF. In DNA, the CDR3 is TGTGCCTGGAGTGTTAGCCTAGGGGAGACCCAGTACTTC.

The sample holds a few counts of this clonotype. The CDR3: CSVGGGAGYGYTF. The CDR3 DNA reads TGCAGCGTTGGCGGGGGCGCGGGCTATGGCTACACCTTC. This rearrangement joins TRBV29-1 to TRBJ1-2; D is possibly TRBD1 (6 bases). Trimming left V 4 bases short and J 4 bases short, with 13 bases between. CDR3 length: 13 amino acids. Germline V CDR1 and CDR2: SQVTM, ANQGSEA.

This clonotype was found a few times. The genes are TRBV24-1 and TRBJ2-7; 10 bases map to TRBD2. This CDR3 is built from 16 residues. The ends lost 2 bases at V and 5 bases at J; junction bases unmatched: 8. Germline CDR1 reads KGHDR; CDR2 reads SFDVKD. The CDR3 loop reads CATSDSASGSVDEQYF. CDR3 nucleotides: TGTGCCACCAGTGATTCAGCTAGCGGGAGTGTTGACGAGCAGTACTTC.

Sample share makes this clonotype large. This chain joins TRBV7-2 and TRBJ2-1; 8 bases fit TRBD2. The CDR3 is 15 residues long. Germline CDR1 SGHTA, CDR2 FQGNSA. With V trimmed by 5 bases and J by 4 bases, 7 bases remained unmatched. This CDR3 reads CASSAQLAEYNEQFF. CDR3 nucleotide sequence: TGTGCCAGCAGCGCACAACTAGCGGAATACAATGAGCAGTTCTTC.

This sequence joins TRBV4-2 and TRBJ1-5; tentatively, D is TRBD1 (6 bases). Trimming took 3 bases from V and 5 from J, leaving 14 bases between them. The V gene's germline CDR1 is LGHNA and CDR2 YNFKEQ. The CDR3 contains 15 residues. CDR3 sequence: CASSQDHRADQPQHF. The CDR3 DNA is TGTGCCAGCAGCCAGGATCACAGGGCGGATCAGCCCCAGCATTTT.

This clonotype appeared a few times. V gene TRBV10-3 combines with J gene TRBJ1-2, with D possibly being TRBD1 (5 bases). The V end was cut by 3 bases, the J end by 3 bases, with 8 bases between. This CDR3 spans 13 amino acids. The germline gives CDR1 ENHRY, CDR2 SYGVKD. The CDR3 nucleotides are TGTGCCATCAGTGAAGTAGGGGACTATGGCTACACCTTC. This encodes CAISEVGDYGYTF.

There are a few counts of this clonotype. This rearrangement joins TRBV20-1 to TRBJ2-2; D not certain. This CDR3 spans 14 amino acids. CDR1 is DFQATT and CDR2 is SNEGSKA in the germline V gene (reference sequence). Between the trimmed V and J ends, which lost 3 bases and 2 bases, there was a span of 10 bases. The chain's CDR3 is CSARGLGNTGELFF. CDR3 DNA sequence: TGCAGTGCTAGGGGATTAGGAAACACCGGGGAGCTGTTTTTT.

In its sample, this clonotype was seen a few times. The V call is TRBV10-3, the J call TRBJ1-1; D ambiguous. This CDR3 has 12 residues. The germline V gene encodes CDR1 ENHRY and CDR2 SYGVKD. Trimming cost V 4 bases and J 6 bases, with 9 bases left between them. CDR3 residues: CAISAGAPEAFF. The CDR3 coding sequence is TGTGCCATCAGTGCGGGTGCACCTGAAGCTTTCTTT.

The chain combines TRBV6-2 or TRBV6-3 with TRBJ1-5; D may be TRBD1 (5 bases). The V gene lost 2 bases and the J gene lost 3 bases, with 8 bases spanning the gap. CDR3 length: 14 residues. Germline V gives CDR1 MNHEY, CDR2 SVGEGT. CDR3 bases: TGTGCCAGCAGTTACAGACAGCTCAATCAGCCCCAGCATTTT. Translating gives CASSYRQLNQPQHF.

The chain joins TRBV20-1 to TRBJ2-3, with D perhaps TRBD2 (5 bases). Trimming left V 3 bases short and J 2 bases short, with 12 bases between. This CDR3 is 14 amino acids long. Germline CDR1 is DFQATT and CDR2 is SNEGSKA (reference sequence). CDR3 sequence reads: CSASGGLITDTQYF. CDR3 DNA sequence: TGCAGTGCTAGTGGTGGACTCATCACAGATACGCAGTATTTT.

The rearrangement joins TRBV28 to TRBJ2-2; D might be TRBD2 (5 bases). The germline V gene has CDR1 MDHEN and CDR2 SYDVKM. V lost 4 bases, J lost 5 bases, and 11 bases lay in between. This CDR3 region has 14 residues. The CDR3 DNA reads TGTGCCAGCAGTTGGGCAGCGGCTACCGGGGAGCTGTTTTTT. Translation: CASSWAAATGELFF.

This clonotype occurred once. The chain is built from TRBV7-2 and TRBJ2-3, with D possibly called TRBD1 or TRBD2 (6 bases each). CDR3 size: 19 residues. The V gene lost 5 bases and the J gene lost 7 bases, with 31 bases spanning the gap. Germline assignment: CDR1 SGHTA and CDR2 FQGNSA. CDR3 protein: CASSIRGGNPRLPRNTQYF. In DNA, the CDR3 is TGTGCCAGCAGCATCAGGGGCGGGAACCCGCGCCTACCCCGGAATACGCAGTATTTT.

V usage is TRBV27 and J usage is TRBJ2-2; maybe TRBD2 (6 bases). Trimming stripped 9 bases from V and 3 bases from J, with 14 bases between. The CDR3 extends over 14 amino acids. The V gene's germline CDR1 is MNHEY and CDR2 SMNVEV (reference sequence). The CDR3: CASSRRADTGELFF. In DNA, the CDR3 is TGTGCCAGTAGTAGGAGGGCGGACACCGGGGAGCTGTTTTTT.

This clonotype occurred once. The CDR3 reads CASREQGAGYGYTF. The CDR3 DNA reads TGTGCCAGCAGGGAACAGGGGGCGGGCTATGGCTACACCTTC. The chain has TRBV2 and TRBJ1-2, with 9 bases lining up with TRBD1. The germline gives CDR1 SNHLY, CDR2 FYNNEI. Losses at the gene ends were 6 bases for V and 4 bases for J; bases not matched to a gene: 6. This CDR3 spans 14 amino acids.

This clonotype is medium-sized. This sequence joins TRBV20-1 and TRBJ1-6; 8 positions match TRBD1. The CDR3 length is 16 residues. V lost 8 bases, J lost 6 bases, and 15 bases stayed unmatched. Germline-derived CDR1 and CDR2 are DFQATT and SNEGSKA (reference sequence). CDR3 loop: CSLTGAAMVGNSPLHF. The DNA for the CDR3 is TGCAGTCTGACAGGGGCCGCAATGGTCGGTAATTCACCCCTCCACTTT.

The genes are TRBV29-1 and TRBJ2-7, with D uncertain. The V and J ends lost 6 bases and 4 bases respectively, with 10 bases between them. The CDR3 is 11 residues long. Per the germline V gene, CDR1 is SQVTM and CDR2 is ANQGSEA. CDR3 residues: CSVVTSYEQYF. The CDR3, as DNA: TGCAGCGTGGTTACGTCTTACGAGCAGTACTTC.

The chain employs TRBV12-3 or TRBV12-4 and TRBJ2-3; a possible D gene is TRBD2 (5 bases). The CDR3 contains 13 residues. Trimming took off 0 bases at V and 4 bases at J, with 5 bases between the two ends. CDR3 in amino acids: CASSLAGADTQYF. The CDR3 DNA reads TGTGCCAGCAGTTTAGCGGGAGCAGATACGCAGTATTTT.

As to this clonotype: This may stem from a read error, because a much larger clone lies one nucleotide away. The chain recombines TRBV5-1 with TRBJ2-7; 7 bases map to TRBD1. Looked up from germline, CDR1 is SGHRS and CDR2 is YFSETQ. After removal of 7 bases from V and 4 bases from J, the junction contained 14 bases not matched to a gene. The length of the CDR3 is 15 residues. CDR3 sequence (DNA): TGCGCCAGCGGCGGCGCAGGGGGTAAAAATTACGAGCAGTACTTC. This gives the protein CASGGAGGKNYEQYF.

The chain employs TRBV6-2 or TRBV6-3 and TRBJ2-1; no clear D gene. Deletions cut 0 bases from V and 1 base from J, with 10 bases between. Germline-derived CDR1 and CDR2 are MNHEY and SVGEGT. This CDR3 is 16 amino acids long. CDR3 coding DNA: TGTGCCAGCAGTTACTCGTTCCATTTATCCTACAATGAGCAGTTCTTC. It specifies CASSYSFHLSYNEQFF.

This clonotype was counted once. This chain joins TRBV4-1 and TRBJ2-3; no clear D gene. The ends were cut back, 3 bases at V and 0 bases at J, with 10 bases in the middle. The CDR3 spans 15 residues. Per the germline V gene, CDR1 is MGHRA and CDR2 is YSYEKL. CDR3 sequence: CASSQISLSTDTQYF. The CDR3 DNA is TGCGCCAGCAGCCAGATCAGCCTTAGCACAGATACGCAGTATTTT.

This clonotype was found once. The CDR3 region is CSVDEGQGGYTF. In nucleotides, the CDR3 is TGCAGCGTTGATGAGGGGCAAGGTGGCTACACCTTC. V usage is TRBV29-1 and J usage is TRBJ1-2, with TRBD1 as a possible D gene (5 bases). V gave up 3 bases and J gave up 7 bases, with 12 bases separating them. CDR3 length equals 12 residues. Germline V lookup: CDR1 SQVTM, CDR2 ANQGSEA.

The chain carries TRBV7-9 and TRBJ1-4; 9 bases line up with TRBD1. V was clipped by 3 bases and J by 7 bases; unmatched bases: 3. This CDR3 is 14 amino acids long. Per the germline V gene, CDR1 is SEHNR and CDR2 is FQNEAQ (reference sequence). CDR3 region: CASSLGQGREKLFF. The CDR3 DNA follows: TGTGCCAGCAGCTTGGGACAGGGACGTGAAAAACTGTTTTTT.

The rearrangement joins TRBV5-4 to TRBJ2-1; D may be TRBD2 (6 bases). This CDR3 has 17 amino acids. Looked up from germline, CDR1 is SGHNT and CDR2 is YYREEE (reference sequence). The germline V and J ends were trimmed by 0 bases and 5 bases, with 18 bases remaining between them. In DNA, the CDR3 is TGTGCCAGCAGCTTGGGGGGTACGGGAGTCCTCAACAATGAGCAGTTCTTC. Protein: CASSLGGTGVLNNEQFF.

The chain is built from TRBV7-9 and TRBJ1-1, with D tentatively TRBD1 (5 bases). Deletions cut 6 bases from V and 3 bases from J, with 11 bases between. CDR1 is SEHNR and CDR2 is FQNEAQ in the germline V gene (reference sequence). The CDR3 extends over 13 amino acids. CDR3 protein: CASRWDGDTEAFF. CDR3 nucleotide sequence: TGTGCCAGCAGATGGGACGGGGACACTGAAGCTTTCTTT.

The V call is TRBV11-1, the J call TRBJ1-2, with 8 bases matching TRBD1. The CDR3 contains 13 residues. Germline V CDR1 and CDR2: SGHAT, FQDESV (reference sequence). Trimming at V came to 3 bases and at J to 4 bases, leaving 1 base not matched to a gene. The CDR3 spells CASSFGTGYGYTF. The CDR3 DNA follows: TGTGCCAGCAGCTTCGGGACAGGCTATGGCTACACCTTC.